These T cell receptor beta chains were read from a single sample in a study of Graves' ophthalmopathy and Graves' hyperthyroidism. One entry per CDR3 protein results from TCRdb running MiXCR on the multiplex PCR reads. Here the sample spans about 240,000 distinct CDR3 sequences, around 42% being singletons. The sample was peripheral blood. All receptors derive from an adult man with Graves' ophthalmopathy. The CDR3 runs from the conserved cysteine through the conserved F or W. Each record gives: V gene, clone size, J gene, D gene, CDR3 length, CDR3 protein, CDR3 DNA. A D gene is named only where the DNA matches it firmly. Where a row states a size, it is once, few, many or the class of an expanded clone; other rows omit it.

>TRBV5-1|-|TRBJ1-1|-|14
CASSVQGSETEAFF
TGCGCCAGCAGCGTACAGGGTAGCGAGACTGAAGCTTTCTTT
>TRBV7-8|-|TRBJ2-7|TRBD2|14
CASSLSGITYEQYF
TGTGCCAGCAGCTTAAGCGGGATAACCTACGAGCAGTACTTC
>TRBV9|-|TRBJ2-2|-|16
CASSLGSNANTGELFF
TGCGCCAGCAGCTTGGGGTCCAACGCGAACACCGGGGAGCTGTTTTTT
>TRBV12-3/TRBV12-4|-|TRBJ1-2|-|15
CASIPGGGWSYGYTF
TGTGCCAGCATCCCGGGGGGCGGGTGGAGCTATGGCTACACCTTC
>TRBV9|-|TRBJ1-6|TRBD1|15
CASSLGTGATSPLHF
TGTGCCAGCTCGCTGGGGACAGGGGCAACTTCACCCCTCCACTTT
>TRBV25-1|-|TRBJ2-7|TRBD1|13
CASTSGQDYEQYF
TGTGCCAGCACATCGGGACAGGACTACGAGCAGTACTTC
>TRBV20-1|many|TRBJ1-2|-|10
CSALRVGYTF
TGCAGTGCTTTGAGGGTTGGCTACACCTTC
>TRBV12-3/TRBV12-4|-|TRBJ2-7|-|12
CASSYSAYEQYF
TGTGCCAGCAGTTACTCAGCTTACGAGCAGTACTTC
>TRBV29-1|-|TRBJ1-2|-|13
CSVEERSGYGYTF
TGCAGCGTTGAAGAGCGCAGTGGCTATGGCTACACCTTC
>TRBV10-3|few|TRBJ2-6|-|18
CASSYDETSASGANVLTF
TGTGCCAGCAGTTACGACGAAACCTCGGCCTCTGGGGCCAACGTCCTGACTTTC
>TRBV19|-|TRBJ1-2|-|14
CASSSPQGPRGYTF
TGTGCCAGTAGTTCCCCACAGGGTCCCCGGGGCTACACCTTC
>TRBV29-1|-|TRBJ1-1|TRBD1|14
CSSYSDRMDTEAFF
TGCAGCAGTTACTCGGACAGGATGGACACTGAAGCTTTCTTT
>TRBV7-9|-|TRBJ1-6|-|16
CASSQQRGLYNSPLHF
TGTGCCAGCAGCCAACAACGGGGGCTGTATAATTCACCCCTCCACTTT
>TRBV14|few|TRBJ2-5|-|12
CASSRLQETQYF
TGTGCCAGCAGCCGATTACAAGAGACCCAGTACTTC
>TRBV7-2|few|TRBJ1-1|TRBD1|15
CASSLPRGGNTEAFF
TGTGCCAGCAGCTTACCCAGGGGGGGGAACACTGAAGCTTTCTTT
>TRBV4-2|-|TRBJ1-2|TRBD1|14
CASSQTGGGYGYTF
TGTGCCAGCAGCCAAACAGGGGGGGGCTATGGCTACACCTTC
>TRBV7-9|-|TRBJ2-6|-|13
CASSQAWANVLTF
TGTGCCAGCAGCCAGGCCTGGGCCAACGTCCTGACTTTC